This TCR beta chain appears in the sequencing data of a study of molecular identifiers for immune sequencing clone quantification. Note on this clonotype: Antigen unknown.

V shed 6 bases and J 16 bases; nucleotides not matched to a gene: 9. The length of the CDR3 is 11 residues. The germline CDR1 and CDR2 sequences are MNHEY and SMNVEV (reference sequence). Study-wide results and limits: Effector cells kept over 99% of their molecules in clones above 20 RNA copies, while naive cells kept under 1% there. Investigators reportedly could detect spiked Jurkat TCR RNA from one cell among about a million naive cells.

With 10%, 30% or 50% of RNA, roughly 18,000 to 1,100,000 naive CD8 T cells were sequenced. Sorted naive CD8 T cells were those defined as CD8+CD4-CCR7+CD45RA+. TCRdb used MiXCR to reprocess the PCR reads, holding one entry per CDR3 protein. The data contain about 86,000 distinct CDR3 sequences, nearly 25% of them singletons. The V call is TRBV27, the J call TRBJ2-1; TRBD1 agrees at 7 bases. This receptor was identified in a human donor in good health. Some libraries in this study had Jurkat cell RNA spiked in. The sample was naive CD8+ T cells from blood, with Jurkat cell RNA spiked in. Described subset: FACS-sorted CD8+CD4-CCR7+CD45RA+ naive T cells. Written as DNA, the CDR3 is TGTGCCAGCAGCCCCGGGACAGAGCGATTCTTC. This translates into CASSPGTERFF.